Described below is a single T cell receptor (beta chain) sequence and its context. Its target is unknown. The authors built TCR beta libraries using iRepertoire HTBI primers and Arm-PCR of CDR3 regions. TCRdb re-analysed the multiplex PCR reads in MiXCR, keeping a single row per CDR3 protein. The sample comprises around 420,000 distinct CDR3 sequences, over 14% of which are singletons, and about 8.3% rests with the top ten. Specified time point: newly diagnosed GD, antithyroid drugs for less than 3 months. PBMC RNA was the source of the TCR library. The sample originates from a study of regulatory T cells in long-lasting Graves disease. The wider study: Antithyroid drug exposure in newly diagnosed Graves' patients had lasted under 3 months. Overall study findings and caveats: The persistent group shared around 2,700 public clonotypes, more than the 966 shared by new patients. With a small sample size, accuracy may have been reduced.

Germline CDR1 reads KGHSH; CDR2 reads LQKENI. CDR3 length: 15 residues. Trimming took off 6 bases at V and 5 bases at J, with 20 bases between the two ends. These data were also filed under a second study, of T cells in Graves' hyperthyroidism and ophthalmopathy.

Sequencing was performed on peripheral blood mononuclear cells (PBMCs), taken at new diagnosis, from a patient treated with antithyroid drugs. This TCR was recovered from a woman between 40 and 50 years old with Graves disease. This chain links TRBV18 with TRBJ2-7; D may correspond to TRBD1 or TRBD2 (6 bases each). CDR3 sequence: CASSRGQGPIDEQYF. CDR3 nucleotides: TGTGCCAGCTCCCGGGGGCAAGGGCCTATTGACGAGCAGTACTTC.